These T cell receptor beta chains were read from a single sample in a study of cytomegalovirus exposure and HLA in healthy donors. The assay was immunoSEQ multiplex PCR, and TCRdb's table has in-frame clones only and misses some. This sample has more than 150,000 clones, with 60% to 85% found just once. The sequencing sample was made of PBMCs. The receptors here all came from a man between 18 and 29 years old in good health and CMV-seronegative. Both conserved end residues are trimmed from each CDR3. A D gene is named only where the DNA matches it firmly. Only some rows state a clone size, as once, few, many or a class for expanded clones.

clone size	V gene	D gene	J gene	CDR3 protein
once	TRBV19	TRBD2	TRBJ2-5	ASSIRGLAGGPPGTQY
few	TRBV30	-	TRBJ2-1	ASRRGYNEQF
-	TRBV6-6	-	TRBJ1-5	ASRPPGDNQPQH
-	TRBV2	TRBD1	TRBJ1-6	ASSERQGAFIAPLH
-	TRBV30	-	TRBJ2-7	AWRENPYEQY
-	TRBV6-5	TRBD1	TRBJ1-4	ASSPTGRNEKLF
few	TRBV28	-	TRBJ1-1	ASGGPHNTEAF
-	TRBV5-6	TRBD1	TRBJ2-7	ASTYGTGSYEQY
-	TRBV5-4	TRBD1	TRBJ1-2	ASSVGRGLNYGYT
-	TRBV28	-	TRBJ2-7	ASSPTGTYEQY
-	TRBV6-5	-	TRBJ2-7	ASSYYPYSSYEQY
once	TRBV5-1	TRBD2	TRBJ2-2	ASSLLGLAGFGELF
-	TRBV18	-	TRBJ1-1	ASSVNRADTEAF
-	TRBV9	TRBD2	TRBJ2-1	ASSVASGGAGGYNEQF
once	TRBV9	TRBD1	TRBJ2-5	ASSSRTGVGETQY
-	TRBV4-2	TRBD1	TRBJ2-7	ASSAGGEQY
-	TRBV30	-	TRBJ2-3	AWTGSWGRYTQY
-	TRBV27	-	TRBJ1-6	ASSLAADGISPLH
-	TRBV7-9	-	TRBJ2-1	ASSPSGAGARNEQF
-	TRBV29-1	TRBD2	TRBJ2-1	SVWTSLDEQF
once	TRBV6-5	TRBD2	TRBJ2-5	ASSTAGGGEQY
-	TRBV6-1	-	TRBJ1-2	ASSEGGRNYGYT
once	TRBV19	-	TRBJ1-1	ASSPDRWNTEAF